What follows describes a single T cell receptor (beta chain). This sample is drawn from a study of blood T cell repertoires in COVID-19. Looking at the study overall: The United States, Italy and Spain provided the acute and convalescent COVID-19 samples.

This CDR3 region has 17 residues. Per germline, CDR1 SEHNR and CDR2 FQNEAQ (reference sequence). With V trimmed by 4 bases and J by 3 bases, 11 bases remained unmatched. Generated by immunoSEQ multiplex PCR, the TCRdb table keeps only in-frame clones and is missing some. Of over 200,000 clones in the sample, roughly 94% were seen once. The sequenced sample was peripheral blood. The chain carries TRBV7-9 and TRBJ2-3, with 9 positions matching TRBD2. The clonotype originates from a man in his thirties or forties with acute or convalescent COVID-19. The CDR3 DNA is TGTGCCAGCAGCTCCCCCCCTAGCGGGGCGGTGACAGATACGCAGTATTTT. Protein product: CASSSPPSGAVTDTQYF.